The T cell receptor (beta chain) under discussion was sequenced for a study of post-analysis software for immune sequencing data. As for the study in general: Included among the disease courses, which were recorded for the cohort, were relapsing-remitting, secondary progressive and progressive-relapsing multiple sclerosis.

TCR beta cDNA libraries included unique molecular identifiers. When about 1 to 11 million T cells were used, they gave about 550,000 cDNA molecules. TCRdb reanalysed the PCR reads using MiXCR and keeps one entry per CDR3 protein. The sample holds about 560,000 distinct CDR3 sequences, roughly two fifths seen once. Overall study results and limits: Clustering by F measure revealed strong co-clustering among samples prepared together in one batch. Five or six TRBV segments, TRBV5-6, TRBV5-1 and TRBV20-1 among them, were found more frequent in patients than controls.

There are 15 residues in the CDR3. V was trimmed by 2 bases and J by 1 base, leaving 10 bases between them. The germline V gene has CDR1 SEHNR and CDR2 FQNEAQ (reference sequence). This clonotype has a handful of counts. Its cognate antigen is unknown. The V and J genes are TRBV7-9 and TRBJ2-3; a weak D match, TRBD2 (6 bases). The sequenced material came from blood. The TCR comes from a girl aged 5 to 17 with multiple sclerosis. Here the CDR3 DNA reads TGTGCCAGCAGCTTACCCGGGAGTGGCACAGATACGCAGTATTTT. Encoded protein: CASSLPGSGTDTQYF.